This entry lists 30 T cell receptor beta chains sequenced from one sample in a study of T cell responses to AZD1222 COVID-19 vaccine (dated by TCRdb to the early 2020s). Read against the paper, the sample's time point label means: about 28 days (+/-7) after the second vaccine dose. Receptor libraries were prepared by the immunoSEQ multiplex PCR assay. TCRdb limited this immuneACCESS table to in-frame rearrangements with V and J called. A share of clones is missing; checked studies link under half to unresolved V genes, and the rest is unexplained. This sample gives around 110,000 clones in total; about 90% of them show up just once. The ten largest make up 8% to 10% of the sample. Material: peripheral blood, obtained 28 days after the second AZD1222 dose. These receptors all come from an adult who received the AZD1222 COVID-19 vaccine.

The chain employs TRBV13 and TRBJ2-4; 9 nucleotides align to TRBD1. J lost 1 base, V lost 3 bases, and 1 base had no gene match. From germline, CDR1 is PRHDT and CDR2 FYEKMQ (reference sequence). This CDR3 contains 15 residues. The CDR3 reads CASSFTGGAKNIQYF. The CDR3 nucleotides are TGTGCCAGCAGCTTCACAGGGGGCGCCAAAAACATTCAGTACTTC.

The V and J genes are TRBV19 and TRBJ2-1; D gene uncertain. The germline CDR1 and CDR2 sequences are LNHDA and SQIVND (reference sequence). V was trimmed by 3 bases and J by 5 bases, leaving 8 bases between them. The CDR3 sequence is 13 residues long. The CDR3 DNA reads TGTGCCAGTAGTATGGCAAGACACAATGAGCAGTTCTTC. The encoded protein is CASSMARHNEQFF.

V and J are TRBV15 and TRBJ1-6; 7 nucleotides align to TRBD1. The V gene end was trimmed by 1 base and the J gene end by 7 bases; junction bases not matched to a gene: 4. This CDR3 contains 15 residues. Germline lookup yields CDR1 LNHNV and CDR2 YYDKDF (reference sequence). The CDR3 loop is CATSRVGQLNSPLHF. CDR3 coding DNA: TGTGCCACCAGCAGAGTGGGACAGCTAAATTCACCCCTCCACTTT.

CDR3 sequence reads: CASSPQGANTEAFF. CDR3 sequence (DNA): TGTGCCAGCTCACCACAGGGGGCGAACACTGAAGCTTTCTTT. V usage is TRBV18 and J usage is TRBJ1-1; TRBD1 matches at 7 bases. The J segment lost 1 base and the V segment lost 1 base, leaving 0 bases of the junction unmatched. The length of the CDR3 is 14 residues. Germline V gene lookup returns CDR1 KGHSH and CDR2 LQKENI.

The V gene is TRBV18, the J gene TRBJ1-1; perhaps TRBD1 as D (5 bases). The CDR3 sequence is 15 residues long. Germline V lookup: CDR1 KGHSH, CDR2 LQKENI. V was clipped by 0 bases and J by 1 base, with 9 bases between them. CDR3 residues: CASSPPEGRNTEAFF. The CDR3 region has the DNA TGTGCCAGCTCACCACCGGAGGGGAGGAACACTGAAGCTTTCTTT.

This CDR3 is CASRRAGANEKLFF. DNA for the CDR3: TGTGCCAGCAGGCGGGCCGGGGCTAATGAAAAACTGTTTTTT. The J gene is TRBJ1-4, the V gene TRBV5-5, with unresolved D. Germline CDR1 reads SGHKS; CDR2 reads YYEKEE (reference sequence). V lost 5 bases and J 3 bases, leaving 11 bases between the germline ends. The CDR3 is 14 amino acids.

The V and J genes are TRBV30 and TRBJ1-5; D is unresolved. Germline V gene sequence: CDR1 GTSNPN, CDR2 SVGIG (reference sequence). V dropped 1 base and J dropped 4 bases, with 14 bases sitting between them. The CDR3 covers 15 residues. The CDR3 region is CAWSAKVVGNQPQHF. The CDR3 DNA reads as TGTGCCTGGAGTGCAAAGGTTGTCGGGAATCAGCCCCAGCATTTT.

V and J are TRBV5-1 and TRBJ2-7; perhaps D is TRBD1 or TRBD2 (5 bases each). CDR1 SGHRS and CDR2 YFSETQ come from the germline V gene. Trimming pared 0 bases from V and 6 bases from J, leaving 13 bases between. CDR3 length: 14 amino acids. The CDR3 DNA is TGCGCCAGCAGCTTGGTTGGGGGACCGGGCGAGCAGTACTTC. Amino acids: CASSLVGGPGEQYF.

On this clone itself: The identical CDR3 is also encoded by other nucleotide sequences in the sample. The chain carries TRBV25-1 and TRBJ1-1, with 7 bases lining up with TRBD1. Germline-derived CDR1 and CDR2 are MGHDK and SYGVNS. The V gene end was trimmed by 4 bases and the J gene end by 0 bases; junction bases not matched to a gene: 2. The CDR3 totals 14 residues. CDR3 nucleotides: TGTGCCAGCAGTGTGACAGGGATGAACACTGAAGCTTTCTTT. Its translation: CASSVTGMNTEAFF.

The chain links TRBV19 to TRBJ2-7; 7 positions match TRBD1. V was clipped by 9 bases and J by 5 bases; unmatched bases: 16. The CDR3 consists of 15 residues. Germline V CDR1 and CDR2: LNHDA, SQIVND (reference sequence). CDR3 bases: TGTGCCAGCTCACACGGACAGGCCAGTATCCACGAGCAGTACTTC. Its translation: CASSHGQASIHEQYF.

V usage is TRBV27 and J usage is TRBJ1-6, with D unclear. The CDR3 spans 17 residues. Trimming left V 5 bases short and J 1 base short, with 15 bases between. Germline V gene lookup returns CDR1 MNHEY and CDR2 SMNVEV (reference sequence). The CDR3 bases are TGTGCCAGCAGTACAACGCCCGGAGGGTCCTATAATTCACCCCTCCACTTT. Protein sequence: CASSTTPGGSYNSPLHF.

This clone was found once. The chain carries TRBV5-6 and TRBJ2-7; 7 nucleotides line up with TRBD2. Germline V gene lookup returns CDR1 SGHDT and CDR2 YYEEEE. The CDR3 is 15 amino acids. J was trimmed by 2 bases and V by 0 bases; bases with no gene match: 5. The CDR3: CASSLGGTTPYEQYF. As DNA, the CDR3 is TGTGCCAGCAGCTTGGGTGGGACTACCCCCTACGAGCAGTACTTC.

The gene calls are TRBV6-5 and TRBJ1-2; D gene uncertain. Trimming removed 0 bases from V and 0 bases from J, with 8 bases in between. Germline lookup yields CDR1 MNHEY and CDR2 SVGAGI. This CDR3 region has 15 residues. Here the CDR3 DNA reads TGTGCCAGCAGTTACTCGCGAGCCCCTAACTATGGCTACACCTTC. Translation: CASSYSRAPNYGYTF.

The gene calls are TRBV25-1 and TRBJ2-1, with TRBD2 matching 15 bases. V shed 3 bases, J shed 6 bases, and the junction held 0 bases outside the gene matches. The germline CDR1 and CDR2 sequences are MGHDK and SYGVNS. The CDR3 is made up of 15 amino acids. The CDR3 nucleotides read TGTGCCAGCAGTGAGGGACTAGCGGGAGGCAATGAGCAGTTCTTC. It translates to CASSEGLAGGNEQFF. The full variable domain, in which reference TRBV25-1 and TRBJ2-1 provide the parts outside the CDR3, is EADIYQTPRYLVIGTGKKITLECSQTMGHDKMYWYQQDPGMELHLIHYSYGVNSTEKGDLSSESTVSRIRTEHFPLTLESARPSHTSQYLCASSEGLAGGNEQFFGPGTRLTVL.

The chain carries TRBV3-1 (or the pseudogene TRBV3-2) and TRBJ2-7; D possibly uses TRBD1 or TRBD2 (5 bases each). The CDR3 runs 15 residues. CDR1 and CDR2 (germline): LGHDT, YNNKEL (reference sequence). V lost 0 bases and J lost 2, with 11 bases in between. The CDR3 nucleotides are TGTGCCAGCAGCCAAGAGAGGGGCAGCCCCTACGAGCAGTACTTC. This sequence encodes CASSQERGSPYEQYF.

V is TRBV7-2 and J is TRBJ2-7; no firm D call. In germline, CDR1 is SGHTA, CDR2 FQGNSA. Trimming stripped 2 bases from V and 4 bases from J, with 3 bases between. There are 11 residues in the CDR3. CDR3 nucleotide sequence: TGTGCCAGCAGCTTACTATACGAGCAGTACTTC. Its protein product is CASSLLYEQYF. The full variable domain, in which reference TRBV7-2 and TRBJ2-7 provide the parts outside the CDR3, is GAGVSQSPSNKVTEKGKDVELRCDPISGHTALYWYRQSLGQGLEFLIYFQGNSAPDKSGLPSDRFSAERTGGSVSTLTIQRTQQEDSAVYLCASSLLYEQYFGPGTRLTVT.

This CDR3 reads CASSIGQDNQPQHF. The CDR3 nucleotides are TGTGCCAGTAGTATAGGACAGGATAATCAGCCCCAGCATTTT. The rearrangement links TRBV19 to TRBJ1-5, with D maybe TRBD1 (6 bases). V was clipped by 1 base and J by 4 bases, with 8 bases between them. The CDR3 totals 14 residues. Germline values: CDR1 LNHDA, CDR2 SQIVND (reference sequence).

This rearrangement joins TRBV7-8 to TRBJ2-1; no definite D call. Germline loops: CDR1 SGHVS, CDR2 FQNEAQ. Trimming took off 1 base at V and 6 bases at J, with 4 bases between the two ends. CDR3 length equals 12 residues. The DNA of the CDR3 is TGTGCCAGCAGCTTAGTCTTCAATGAGCAGTTCTTC. Encoded protein: CASSLVFNEQFF.

The chain uses TRBV3-1 (or the pseudogene TRBV3-2) and TRBJ1-4; D ambiguous. Germline V gene lookup returns CDR1 LGHDT and CDR2 YNNKEL (reference sequence). Deletions cut 3 bases from V and 4 bases from J, with 12 bases between. This CDR3 region has 15 residues. CDR3 protein: CASSHTGGSNEKLFF. CDR3 DNA sequence: TGTGCCAGCAGCCATACCGGAGGGAGTAATGAAAAACTGTTTTTT.

V and J are TRBV2 and TRBJ1-6, with TRBD1 matching over 8 bases. The CDR3 totals 16 residues. Germline lookup yields CDR1 SNHLY and CDR2 FYNNEI. The junction had 14 bases not matched to a gene; V was cut back by 7 bases and J by 9 bases. In nucleotides, the CDR3 is TGTGCCAGCACCGGACAGGGAGCAAGCGGGGCTTCACCCCTCCACTTT. The encoded protein is CASTGQGASGASPLHF.

The rearrangement links TRBV5-1 to TRBJ2-5, with 7 bases identical to TRBD2. This CDR3 spans 14 amino acids. CDR1 and CDR2 (germline): SGHRS, YFSETQ. V lost 4 bases, J lost 4 bases, and 7 bases stayed unmatched. The CDR3 reads CASSPGLEGETQYF. CDR3 DNA sequence: TGCGCCAGCAGCCCAGGACTAGAGGGAGAGACCCAGTACTTC.

The chain couples TRBV5-6 to TRBJ2-7, with 7 bases aligning to TRBD2. The CDR3 covers 14 residues. V dropped 1 base and J dropped 3; count of bases not matched to a gene: 4. Looked up from germline, CDR1 is SGHDT and CDR2 is YYEEEE. The CDR3 sequence is CASSLSGDDYEQYF. The CDR3 nucleotides are TGTGCCAGCAGCTTGAGCGGGGACGACTACGAGCAGTACTTC. The entire variable domain, with the rest obtained from reference TRBV5-6 and TRBJ2-7, is as follows: DAGVTQSPTHLIKTRGQQVTLRCSPKSGHDTVSWYQQALGQGPQFIFQYYEEEERQRGNFPDRFSGHQFPNYSSELNVNALLLGDSALYLCASSLSGDDYEQYFGPGTRLTVT.

The gene calls are TRBV4-1 and TRBJ1-5; D gene ambiguous. Germline V gives CDR1 MGHRA, CDR2 YSYEKL. This CDR3 region has 14 residues. The V and J ends lost 4 bases and 1 base respectively, with 8 bases between them. The CDR3 sequence: CASSPPGSNQPQHF. As DNA, the CDR3 is TGCGCCAGCAGCCCACCTGGAAGCAATCAGCCCCAGCATTTT.

This rearrangement joins TRBV6-5 to TRBJ1-1; a weak D match, TRBD1 (6 bases). This CDR3 has 14 residues. V lost 6 bases and J lost 4, with 15 bases in between. Germline lookup yields CDR1 MNHEY and CDR2 SVGAGI. CDR3 in amino acids: CASSGGQGSTEAFF. CDR3 sequence (DNA): TGTGCCAGCAGCGGGGGGCAGGGCAGCACTGAAGCTTTCTTT.

CDR3 sequence reads: CASSLDVRRIYEQYF. The CDR3 DNA reads as TGTGCCAGCAGCTTAGATGTCCGGCGGATCTACGAGCAGTACTTC. The rearrangement uses TRBV7-8 and TRBJ2-7; D not resolved. V gave up 1 base and J gave up 3 bases, with 13 bases separating them. CDR1 and CDR2 from the germline V gene are SGHVS and FQNEAQ. The CDR3 runs to 15 residues.

This clone was observed a single time. The chain carries TRBV28 and TRBJ2-1, with D maybe TRBD2 (5 bases). V gave up 6 bases and J gave up 0 bases, with 24 bases separating them. The CDR3 has 19 residues. Germline CDR1 reads MDHEN; CDR2 reads SYDVKM. CDR3 sequence (DNA): TGTGCCAGCAGACCTCCAGTCCTGGTGGAGGCTTCCTCCTACAATGAGCAGTTCTTC. Translated, it gives CASRPPVLVEASSYNEQFF.

The chain combines TRBV28 with TRBJ2-2; TRBD2 might be the D (5 bases). Germline lookup yields CDR1 MDHEN and CDR2 SYDVKM. Trimming took off 5 bases at V and 5 bases at J, with 15 bases between the two ends. The CDR3 has 15 residues. The CDR3 is CASSPPRGPTGELFF. DNA for the CDR3: TGTGCCAGCAGTCCCCCGCGCGGGCCGACCGGGGAGCTGTTTTTT.

The V gene is TRBV7-2, the J gene TRBJ1-5; D is unclear. Per the germline V gene, CDR1 is SGHTA and CDR2 is FQGNSA. Trimming removed 3 bases at V and 4 bases at J, with 4 bases between. This CDR3 is built from 12 residues. The CDR3 here is CASSLGNQPQHF. CDR3 nucleotides: TGTGCCAGCAGCTTGGGGAATCAGCCCCAGCATTTT.

The V gene is TRBV4-1, the J gene TRBJ1-4, with 7 bases fitting TRBD1. This CDR3 has 21 residues. CDR1 is MGHRA, CDR2 YSYEKL, per germline. V lost 3 bases, J lost 0 bases, and 19 bases stayed unmatched. CDR3 DNA sequence: TGCGCCAGCAGCCACGAGTATCGACCGGGACAGCAGAGAGCAACTAATGAAAAACTGTTTTTT. Encoded protein: CASSHEYRPGQQRATNEKLFF.

J is TRBJ2-3 and V is TRBV5-5; tentative D call: TRBD1 (5 bases). This CDR3 has 15 amino acids. Between the trimmed V and J ends, which lost 0 bases and 1 base, there was a span of 9 bases. The germline V gene encodes CDR1 SGHKS and CDR2 YYEKEE (reference sequence). This chain's CDR3 is CASSLGGRRTDTQYF. The CDR3 DNA sequence: TGTGCCAGCAGCTTGGGGGGCAGACGCACAGATACGCAGTATTTT.